What follows are 29 T cell receptor beta chains derived from one specimen sequenced in a study of blood T cell repertoires in COVID-19. TCRdb's table, derived via immunoSEQ multiplex PCR, lists solely in-frame clones and lacks some. This table holds tens of thousands of clones, approximately 90% found once. Sequenced: peripheral blood. The receptors shown here come from a human donor in a cohort sampled during active COVID-19.

The gene calls are TRBV4-1 and TRBJ1-5; D might be TRBD1 (5 bases). This CDR3 is 14 amino acids long. Germline CDR1 reads MGHRA; CDR2 reads YSYEKL. V was pared by 0 bases and J by 2 bases, with 5 bases between. CDR3 region: CASSQDRGNQPQHF. The CDR3 nucleotides are TGCGCCAGCAGCCAAGACAGGGGCAATCAGCCCCAGCATTTT.

This clone was detected only once. V usage is TRBV10-2 and J usage is TRBJ2-7; 10 bases match TRBD2. The CDR3 sequence is 13 residues long. Germline V gives CDR1 WSHSY, CDR2 SAAADI. Trimming cost V 8 bases and J 7 bases; bases outside gene matches: 8. This CDR3 reads CASLSSGGLEQYV. CDR3 nucleotides: TGCGCCAGCCTTTCTAGCGGGGGCCTTGAGCAGTACGTC.

The rearrangement joins TRBV10-3 to TRBJ2-2; D is possibly TRBD1 (5 bases). CDR3 length: 12 residues. Germline V lookup: CDR1 ENHRY, CDR2 SYGVKD. V was pared by 3 bases and J by 8 bases, with 7 bases between. The CDR3 loop is CAISERTGELFF. The DNA of the CDR3 is TGTGCCATCAGTGAAAGGACAGGGGAGCTGTTTTTT.

This clone occurred once. V is TRBV28 and J is TRBJ1-2; TRBD1 agrees at 9 bases. Germline V CDR1 and CDR2: MDHEN, SYDVKM. The CDR3 extends over 14 amino acids. V lost 6 bases and J lost 2; bases outside the gene matches: 4. The CDR3: CASRPGTGNYGYTF. Written as DNA, the CDR3 is TGTGCCAGCAGACCCGGGACAGGGAACTATGGCTACACCTTC.

V and J are TRBV5-1 and TRBJ1-1; D is unclear. Germline V gives CDR1 SGHRS, CDR2 YFSETQ. The CDR3 covers 16 residues. With 0 bases removed from V and 11 bases from J, the gap between germline ends came to 23 bases. In DNA, the CDR3 is TGCGCCAGCAGCTTGGTCGGTAGCGGGCCGCCACGAAGGGCTTTCTTT. Its protein is CASSLVGSGPPRRAFF.

The chain combines TRBV11-3 with TRBJ2-5, with 12 bases identical to TRBD1. After removal of 5 bases from V and 5 bases from J, the junction contained 12 bases not matched to a gene. CDR3 length: 17 amino acids. Germline-derived CDR1 and CDR2 are SGHNT and YENEEA. CDR3 in DNA: TGTGCCAGCAGCCCCTGGCAGGGACAGGGGGCTAGGGAGACCCAGTACTTC. It yields the protein CASSPWQGQGARETQYF.

V usage is TRBV5-1 and J usage is TRBJ1-1; D might be TRBD1 (6 bases). Germline CDR1 SGHRS, CDR2 YFSETQ. The V end was cut by 0 bases, the J end by 4 bases, with 13 bases between. The CDR3 has 15 amino acids. The CDR3 sequence: CASSLAGQRSTEAFF. The CDR3 coding sequence is TGCGCCAGCAGCTTGGCCGGACAGCGATCCACTGAAGCTTTCTTT.

The chain is built from TRBV20-1 and TRBJ1-6; tentative D call: TRBD1 (5 bases). CDR3 length: 15 amino acids. V was trimmed by 3 bases and J by 7 bases, leaving 16 bases between them. CDR1 is DFQATT, CDR2 SNEGSKA, per germline (reference sequence). CDR3 protein: CSASNWGSQNSPLHF. As DNA, the CDR3 is TGCAGTGCTAGTAATTGGGGCAGTCAGAATTCACCCCTCCACTTT.

This sequence joins TRBV10-3 and TRBJ2-3, with D perhaps matching TRBD1 (5 bases). V dropped 7 bases and J dropped 3 bases, with 11 bases sitting between them. This CDR3 is 13 amino acids long. Germline loops: CDR1 ENHRY, CDR2 SYGVKD. CDR3 protein: CAITAGWTDTQYF. CDR3 DNA: TGTGCCATCACGGCAGGGTGGACAGATACGCAGTATTTT.

The rearrangement links TRBV7-2 to TRBJ2-2, with D possibly matching TRBD1 (6 bases). This CDR3 comprises 17 residues. Germline V CDR1 and CDR2: SGHTA, FQGNSA. The V and J ends lost 4 bases and 9 bases respectively, with 24 bases between them. CDR3: CASSSSLGAGVVWELFF. CDR3 nucleotide sequence: TGTGCCAGCAGCTCCTCACTAGGGGCAGGGGTTGTTTGGGAGCTGTTTTTT. Together with reference TRBV7-2 and TRBJ2-2, the CDR3 gives the full variable domain: GAGVSQSPSNKVTEKGKDVELRCDPISGHTALYWYRQSLGQGLEFLIYFQGNSAPDKSGLPSDRFSAERTGGSVSTLTIQRTQQEDSAVYLCASSSSLGAGVVWELFFGEGSRLTVL.

The chain combines TRBV5-4 with TRBJ2-5; 8 bases match TRBD2. The CDR3 contains 16 residues. With 1 base clipped from V and 3 bases from J, the junction kept 8 bases outside the gene matches. Germline V lookup: CDR1 SGHNT, CDR2 YYREEE (reference sequence). CDR3 nucleotides: TGTGCCAGCAGCTTGATAGCTCGGGGGGGGAAAGAGACCCAGTACTTC. Translated: CASSLIARGGKETQYF.

This CDR3 reads CAISPSTDTQYF. DNA for the CDR3: TGTGCCATCAGTCCAAGCACAGATACGCAGTATTTT. V and J are TRBV10-3 and TRBJ2-3; D is uncertain. CDR3 length: 12 residues. Per germline, CDR1 ENHRY and CDR2 SYGVKD. V was trimmed by 5 bases and J by 0 bases, leaving 3 bases between them.

The V call is TRBV19, the J call TRBJ2-5, with 10 bases fitting TRBD1. V shed 5 bases, J shed 5 bases, and the junction held 11 bases outside the gene matches. The CDR3 consists of 16 residues. CDR1 is LNHDA, CDR2 SQIVND, per germline (reference sequence). The CDR3 loop reads CASSSPDRGRGETQYF. CDR3 in DNA: TGTGCCAGTAGTTCCCCCGACAGGGGGCGCGGGGAGACCCAGTACTTC.

V gene TRBV5-1 combines with J gene TRBJ1-2; D possibly corresponds to TRBD1 (6 bases). The V and J ends lost 0 bases and 1 base respectively, with 16 bases between them. CDR3 size: 17 residues. Germline V gene lookup returns CDR1 SGHRS and CDR2 YFSETQ. The chain's CDR3 is CASSLGAAGAHNYGYTF. CDR3 nucleotide sequence: TGCGCCAGCAGCTTGGGGGCCGCGGGGGCCCATAACTATGGCTACACCTTC.

The rearrangement joins TRBV5-1 to TRBJ2-2, with 7 bases that match TRBD2. Germline CDR1 reads SGHRS; CDR2 reads YFSETQ. The CDR3 covers 14 residues. V lost 6 bases and J lost 5; bases outside the gene matches: 7. This CDR3 reads CASTEGGVTGELFF. CDR3 sequence (DNA): TGCGCCAGCACCGAGGGAGGGGTTACCGGGGAGCTGTTTTTT.

This clone was seen a single time. The chain carries TRBV9 and TRBJ2-3; D uncertain. V lost 1 base, J lost 5 bases, and 8 bases lay in between. Germline V gene data show CDR1 as SGDLS and CDR2 as YYNGEE. The CDR3 extends over 13 amino acids. CDR3 region: CASSVRTGDTQYF. In nucleotides, the CDR3 is TGTGCCAGCAGCGTAAGAACTGGAGATACGCAGTATTTT.

This rearrangement joins TRBV7-9 to TRBJ1-3, with D perhaps TRBD1 (5 bases). The germline gives CDR1 SEHNR, CDR2 FQNEAQ (reference sequence). This CDR3 region has 16 residues. V lost 0 bases and J lost 8, with 17 bases in between. CDR3 in DNA: TGTGCCAGCAGCTTAGCAATACCTGACAGAAGGGACACCATATATTTT. The encoded protein is CASSLAIPDRRDTIYF.

The J gene is TRBJ1-2, the V gene TRBV7-2; 11 nucleotides align to TRBD1. Germline V gives CDR1 SGHTA, CDR2 FQGNSA. CDR3 length: 17 amino acids. The trim removed 8 bases at V and 14 bases at J, leaving 25 bases unmatched. The DNA of the CDR3 is TGTGCCAGCGCTGTCGGGACAGGGGGTTTTATCGAGCGGCTGAGGACCTTC. Amino acid sequence: CASAVGTGGFIERLRTF.

The V and J genes are TRBV6-5 and TRBJ1-1; D possibly corresponds to TRBD1 (6 bases). The CDR3 has 13 amino acids. CDR1 is MNHEY and CDR2 is SVGAGI in the germline V gene. V lost 10 bases and J lost 5, with 17 bases in between. The CDR3, as DNA: TGTGCCATCGCGACAGGCGGTAGGACTGAAGCTTTCTTT. Encoded protein: CAIATGGRTEAFF.

The chain carries TRBV27 and TRBJ1-6; no definite D call. The CDR3 length is 16 residues. The germline CDR1 and CDR2 sequences are MNHEY and SMNVEV (reference sequence). V lost 6 bases and J 3 bases, leaving 15 bases between the germline ends. The CDR3 DNA reads as TGTGCCAGCAGGAGTGCAGGCAACATCTATAATTCACCCCTCCACTTT. This codes for CASRSAGNIYNSPLHF.

CDR3 sequence: CASSTEASVYTGELFF. As DNA, the CDR3 is TGTGCCAGCAGCACAGAGGCTAGCGTTTACACCGGGGAGCTGTTTTTT. The V and J genes are TRBV7-2 and TRBJ2-2, with D possibly matching TRBD2 (6 bases). V was pared by 5 bases and J by 3 bases, with 16 bases between. CDR3 length: 16 amino acids. Germline assignment: CDR1 SGHTA and CDR2 FQGNSA.

This chain links TRBV7-2 with TRBJ1-4; 7 bases map to TRBD1. The V segment lost 0 bases and the J segment 5 bases; nucleotides outside the gene matches: 3. This CDR3 spans 15 amino acids. Germline assignment: CDR1 SGHTA and CDR2 FQGNSA. The chain's CDR3 is CASSLAGTVNEKLFF. For the CDR3, the DNA is TGTGCCAGCAGCTTAGCCGGGACAGTAAATGAAAAACTGTTTTTT.

This chain joins TRBV4-3 and TRBJ1-2; D not resolved. Germline lookup yields CDR1 LGHNA and CDR2 YSLEER. Trimming shortened V by 3 bases and J by 8 bases, and 16 bases separated the two germline ends. The CDR3 length is 14 residues. The CDR3 here is CASSHRGSVYGYTF. The CDR3 bases are TGCGCCAGCAGCCATCGAGGTAGTGTCTACGGCTACACCTTC.

J is TRBJ2-1 and V is TRBV5-4, with D unclear. The CDR3 is made up of 14 amino acids. V dropped 4 bases and J dropped 4 bases, with 12 bases sitting between them. Germline CDR1 is SGHNT and CDR2 is YYREEE (reference sequence). CDR3 loop: CASSPPTVYNEQFF. CDR3 DNA sequence: TGTGCCAGCAGCCCTCCCACAGTTTACAATGAGCAGTTCTTC.

This clone was seen a handful of times. This sequence joins TRBV4-2 and TRBJ1-5; no reliable D call. CDR1 and CDR2 from the germline V gene are LGHNA and YNFKEQ. The V end was cut by 0 bases, the J end by 2 bases, with 8 bases between. The CDR3 totals 15 residues. The CDR3 nucleotides are TGTGCCAGCAGCCAAGATCCCGTCGGCAATCAGCCCCAGCATTTT. Its translation: CASSQDPVGNQPQHF.

The chain recombines TRBV2 with TRBJ1-1; no definite D call. This CDR3 spans 13 amino acids. CDR1 and CDR2 from the germline V gene are SNHLY and FYNNEI. V was shortened by 5 bases and J by 0 bases, with 7 bases between the two germline ends. DNA for the CDR3: TGTGCCAGCAGTCTACAGTTGAACACTGAAGCTTTCTTT. It translates to CASSLQLNTEAFF.

The chain couples TRBV18 to TRBJ2-5, with D possibly matching TRBD1 (5 bases). Germline loops: CDR1 KGHSH, CDR2 LQKENI. The V and J ends lost 3 bases and 0 bases respectively, with 8 bases between them. The length of the CDR3 is 14 residues. The CDR3, as DNA: TGTGCCAGCTCACCGACAGCGTACCAAGAGACCCAGTACTTC. Its protein product is CASSPTAYQETQYF.

The J gene is TRBJ2-4, the V gene TRBV5-4; 7 bases match TRBD2. V dropped 1 base and J dropped 12; count of bases not matched to a gene: 7. Germline V gene lookup returns CDR1 SGHNT and CDR2 YYREEE (reference sequence). The CDR3 is 13 residues long. In DNA, the CDR3 is TGTGCCAGCAGCTTGATGGGGGGGGATAATCAGTACTTC. It encodes CASSLMGGDNQYF.

The chain recombines TRBV3-1 (or the pseudogene TRBV3-2) with TRBJ1-2; D gene unclear. Germline V gene sequence: CDR1 LGHDT, CDR2 YNNKEL (reference sequence). The V gene lost 7 bases and the J gene lost 8 bases, with 23 bases spanning the gap. This CDR3 comprises 15 residues. Here the CDR3 reads CASTSSGGSSSGYTF. Written as DNA, the CDR3 is TGTGCCAGCACCTCATCGGGTGGATCTTCCAGCGGCTACACCTTC.